This paragraph covers one T cell receptor (beta chain) sequence. The data are from a study of control samples from healthy donors and cancer patients. Clones were read by immunoSEQ multiplex PCR, and TCRdb kept only the in-frame ones, dropping some. The sample shows 400,000 to 450,000 clones, about nine tenths of them seen only once. Sequencing was done on a sample of PBMCs. This receptor was taken from a man in his forties or fifties with head and neck cancer.

The CDR3 bases are TGTGCCAGCAAAAGGGGGGGCATGGTGGGAAAGGATACGCAGTATTTT. It codes for CASKRGGMVGKDTQYF. The chain uses TRBV27 and TRBJ2-3; D perhaps matches TRBD2 (7 bases). V was pared by 7 bases and J by 6 bases, with 23 bases between. Germline CDR1 reads MNHEY; CDR2 reads SMNVEV (reference sequence). CDR3 length: 16 residues.